These 27 T cell receptor beta chains share one sample of origin, sequenced in a study of graft-versus-host responses after intestinal transplantation. Method: immunoSEQ multiplex PCR; TCRdb's copy keeps in-frame clones and lacks some. The table has 40,000 to 45,000 clones, around 90% seen once; the top ten hold under 2.5%. Source: PBMCs, taken around 320 days after intestinal transplant. These receptors were taken from a human patient who received an intestinal transplant, so some T cells may come from the graft donor.

The chain combines TRBV5-4 with TRBJ1-2; D call uncertain. The germline V gene has CDR1 SGHNT and CDR2 YYREEE (reference sequence). This CDR3 is 18 amino acids long. With 0 bases removed from V and 2 bases from J, the gap between germline ends came to 20 bases. The CDR3 spells CASSLEFLGGRPNYGYTF. CDR3 DNA: TGTGCCAGCAGCTTGGAATTTTTGGGCGGCCGACCAAACTATGGCTACACCTTC.

This clone has just one count. The gene calls are TRBV29-1 and TRBJ2-5; D possibly corresponds to TRBD2 (6 bases). V was trimmed by 3 bases and J by 4 bases, leaving 9 bases between them. The CDR3 loop spans 12 amino acids. Germline V gene lookup returns CDR1 SQVTM and CDR2 ANQGSEA. The CDR3 DNA follows: TGCAGCGTTGAGTGGGGGGTAGAGACCCAGTACTTC. Translating gives CSVEWGVETQYF.

V and J are TRBV13 and TRBJ2-7; D possibly matches TRBD1 or TRBD2 (5 bases each). CDR3 length: 14 residues. Trimming removed 4 bases at V and 2 bases at J, with 12 bases between. Germline CDR1 is PRHDT and CDR2 is FYEKMQ (reference sequence). The CDR3 DNA is TGTGCCAGCAGCTACACCGGGACCACCTACGAGCAGTACTTC. It codes for CASSYTGTTYEQYF.

The J gene is TRBJ2-7, the V gene TRBV21-1; no check of the table's D call, TRBD2, against the DNA was made. TRBV21-1 represents a pseudogene. The CDR3 extends over 14 amino acids. The CDR3 bases are TGTGCCAGCAGCAAACCGGTCCGTTCCTACGAGCAGTACTTC. Its translation: CASSKPVRSYEQYF.

This clone appeared once. CDR3 nucleotide sequence: TGTGCCAGCAGCGTGGAAGTTGGGGCCAACGTCCTGACTTTC. Protein product: CASSVEVGANVLTF. This chain joins TRBV9 and TRBJ2-6; D is ambiguous. This CDR3 spans 14 amino acids. Trimming removed 2 bases at V and 3 bases at J, with 6 bases between. Germline loops: CDR1 SGDLS, CDR2 YYNGEE.

The chain uses TRBV7-9 and TRBJ2-4; D is uncertain. In germline, CDR1 is SEHNR, CDR2 FQNEAQ (reference sequence). The V end was cut by 5 bases, the J end by 0 bases, with 8 bases between. CDR3 size: 14 residues. The CDR3 spells CASSLSLAKNIQYF. In DNA, the CDR3 is TGTGCCAGCAGCCTATCATTAGCCAAAAACATTCAGTACTTC. The variable domain in full, with the rest retrieved from reference TRBV7-9 and TRBJ2-4, is DTGVSQNPRHKITKRGQNVTFRCDPISEHNRLYWYRQTLGQGPEFLTYFQNEAQLEKSRLLSDRFSAERPKGSFSTLEIQRTEQGDSAMYLCASSLSLAKNIQYFGAGTRLSVL.

The rearrangement links TRBV9 to TRBJ1-6; TRBD1 matches at 7 bases. The CDR3 loop spans 14 amino acids. The J segment lost 10 bases and the V segment lost 0 bases, leaving 4 bases of the junction unmatched. Germline V gives CDR1 SGDLS, CDR2 YYNGEE. The CDR3 DNA follows: TGTGCCAGCAGCGTAGACGGGACAGCCTCACCCCTCCACTTT. It specifies CASSVDGTASPLHF.

The V and J genes are TRBV6-5 and TRBJ2-7, with D possibly being TRBD1 (5 bases). V was shortened by 8 bases and J by 0 bases, with 11 bases between the two germline ends. The germline CDR1 and CDR2 sequences are MNHEY and SVGAGI. The CDR3 spans 13 residues. The CDR3 bases are TGTGCCAGCTTACTGGACAACTCCTACGAGCAGTACTTC. Translation gives CASLLDNSYEQYF.

This chain connects TRBV6-1 to TRBJ2-5, with 7 bases lining up with TRBD2. From germline, CDR1 is MNHNS and CDR2 SASEGT. The junction had 11 bases not matched to a gene; V was cut back by 6 bases and J by 7 bases. This CDR3 region has 14 residues. CDR3 in DNA: TGTGCCAGCAGGAGACTAGCCGGAGTAGGGACCCAGTACTTC. It codes for CASRRLAGVGTQYF.

This chain uses TRBV5-1 with TRBJ2-2, with 9 bases lining up with TRBD1. Trimming at V came to 4 bases and at J to 0 bases, leaving 10 bases not matched to a gene. CDR1 and CDR2 from the germline V gene are SGHRS and YFSETQ. CDR3 length equals 18 residues. CDR3 region: CASSGLDRGFANTGELFF. The CDR3 DNA is TGCGCCAGCAGCGGGCTGGACAGGGGTTTCGCGAACACCGGGGAGCTGTTTTTT. Looking up the rest from reference TRBV5-1 and TRBJ2-2 gives the full variable domain: KAGVTQTPRYLIKTRGQQVTLSCSPISGHRSVSWYQQTPGQGLQFLFEYFSETQRNKGNFPGRFSGRQFSNSRSEMNVSTLELGDSALYLCASSGLDRGFANTGELFFGEGSRLTVL.

V is TRBV4-1 and J is TRBJ2-1, with TRBD2 identical over 14 bases. Germline V gene data show CDR1 as MGHRA and CDR2 as YSYEKL. V gave up 4 bases and J gave up 8 bases; unmatched junction bases: 4. The CDR3 extends over 15 amino acids. The CDR3 DNA sequence: TGCGCCAGCAGCCCGGGACTAGCGGGAGAAGATGAGCAGTTCTTC. Protein sequence: CASSPGLAGEDEQFF.

The chain links TRBV29-1 to TRBJ1-2; 9 bases are shared with TRBD1. The CDR3 sequence is 12 residues long. J lost 7 bases, V lost 4 bases, and 4 bases had no gene match. CDR1 is SQVTM, CDR2 ANQGSEA, per germline. The DNA of the CDR3 is TGCAGCGTTGGGACAGGGGTTTTTGGCTACACCTTC. Translated: CSVGTGVFGYTF.

CDR3 DNA: TGTGCCAGCAGCCTCGACAGGGGCGATGAGCAGTTCTTC. Amino acid sequence: CASSLDRGDEQFF. This chain uses TRBV7-3 with TRBJ2-1; 8 nucleotides align to TRBD1. The CDR3 length is 13 residues. CDR1 and CDR2 (germline): SGHTA, FQGTGA. Germline trimming cut 5 bases from V and 8 bases from J; bases unmatched to any gene: 5.

This chain joins TRBV4-1 and TRBJ1-4; tentative D call: TRBD1 (6 bases). Germline V gene lookup returns CDR1 MGHRA and CDR2 YSYEKL. V shed 1 base and J shed 4 bases, with 13 bases lying between them. The CDR3 runs 16 residues. The CDR3 reads CASSQVSRGFNEKLFF. CDR3 sequence (DNA): TGCGCCAGCAGCCAAGTCAGTAGGGGGTTTAATGAAAAACTGTTTTTT.

The J gene is TRBJ2-2, the V gene TRBV6-6, with a weak D call TRBD2 (6 bases). In germline, CDR1 is MNHNY, CDR2 SVGAGI (reference sequence). Trimming shortened V by 0 bases and J by 1 base, and 9 bases separated the two germline ends. The CDR3 runs to 16 residues. CDR3 sequence: CASSYSQGGNTGELFF. The CDR3 DNA is TGTGCCAGCAGTTACTCCCAGGGAGGGAACACCGGGGAGCTGTTTTTT.

This sequence joins TRBV28 and TRBJ2-2, with 8 bases aligning to TRBD2. The CDR3 extends over 15 amino acids. Germline assignment: CDR1 MDHEN and CDR2 SYDVKM. Trimming removed 7 bases from V and 7 bases from J; junction bases left unmatched: 11. This chain's CDR3 is CASTGIAGNGGELFF. Written as DNA, the CDR3 is TGTGCCAGCACCGGAATAGCGGGAAACGGCGGGGAGCTGTTTTTT. The full variable domain, completed using reference TRBV28 and TRBJ2-2, is DVKVTQSSRYLVKRTGEKVFLECVQDMDHENMFWYRQDPGLGLRLIYFSYDVKMKEKGDIPEGYSVSREKKERFSLILESASTNQTSMYLCASTGIAGNGGELFFGEGSRLTVL.

A few counts support this clone. This chain joins TRBV14 and TRBJ1-2; D may be TRBD1 (6 bases). The V end was cut by 4 bases, the J end by 3 bases, with 6 bases between. Looked up from germline, CDR1 is SGHDN and CDR2 is FVKESK. The CDR3 extends over 12 amino acids. CDR3 coding DNA: TGTGCCAGCAGCCCAGGGGACTATGGCTACACCTTC. This codes for CASSPGDYGYTF.

V gene TRBV6-4 combines with J gene TRBJ1-2; tentative D call: TRBD1 (6 bases). With 9 bases removed from V and 8 bases from J, the gap between germline ends came to 16 bases. CDR3 length: 12 amino acids. CDR1 and CDR2 (germline): MRHNA, SNTAGT. CDR3 sequence (DNA): TGTGCCAGTAGCGGGGGCGAGGTCGGCTACACCTTC. This encodes CASSGGEVGYTF.

The chain links TRBV6-6 to TRBJ2-3; no firm D call. Germline CDR1 reads MNHNY; CDR2 reads SVGAGI (reference sequence). The CDR3 loop spans 10 amino acids. The V end was cut by 9 bases, the J end by 4 bases, with 5 bases between. The CDR3 is CASLSDTQYF. CDR3 bases: TGTGCCAGTCTTTCAGATACGCAGTATTTT.

The rearrangement joins TRBV5-1 to TRBJ2-3; the D is unclear. Germline loops: CDR1 SGHRS, CDR2 YFSETQ. V lost 7 bases and J lost 1, with 7 bases in between. The CDR3 extends over 12 amino acids. The CDR3 DNA sequence: TGCGCCAGCTCGACTGGCACAGATACGCAGTATTTT. Translating it yields CASSTGTDTQYF.

This clone was recorded a few times. The chain employs TRBV19 and TRBJ1-4, with a weak D call TRBD1 (6 bases). This CDR3 has 14 residues. Trimming removed 3 bases from V and 5 bases from J, with 10 bases in between. CDR1 is LNHDA, CDR2 SQIVND, per germline (reference sequence). The CDR3 reads CASSIRGGNEKLFF. Written as DNA, the CDR3 is TGTGCCAGTAGTATCAGGGGAGGCAATGAAAAACTGTTTTTT.

The rearrangement joins TRBV4-1 to TRBJ1-1; D may be TRBD1 (5 bases). This CDR3 is 16 amino acids long. V lost 0 bases and J lost 3, with 14 bases in between. Per the germline V gene, CDR1 is MGHRA and CDR2 is YSYEKL. CDR3 residues: CASSQDPGGVDTEAFF. Written as DNA, the CDR3 is TGCGCCAGCAGCCAAGATCCGGGGGGGGTGGACACTGAAGCTTTCTTT.

V is TRBV7-2 and J is TRBJ2-2; a possible D gene is TRBD1 (6 bases). This CDR3 region has 16 residues. The germline V gene has CDR1 SGHTA and CDR2 FQGNSA. Trimming took off 3 bases at V and 1 base at J, with 12 bases between the two ends. The CDR3 region is CASSLYGTLNTGELFF. The DNA of the CDR3 is TGTGCCAGCAGCTTGTACGGGACACTGAACACCGGGGAGCTGTTTTTT.

This chain joins TRBV27 and TRBJ1-2; 7 bases are shared with TRBD1. The CDR3 has 15 amino acids. J was trimmed by 4 bases and V by 2 bases; bases with no gene match: 7. CDR1 is MNHEY and CDR2 is SMNVEV in the germline V gene (reference sequence). The CDR3 DNA follows: TGTGCCAGCAGTTTACTCGGACAGGACTTCTATGGCTACACCTTC. Translation gives CASSLLGQDFYGYTF.

The chain joins TRBV2 to TRBJ2-5; D is perhaps TRBD1 or TRBD2 (5 bases each). Per germline, CDR1 SNHLY and CDR2 FYNNEI. V was clipped by 4 bases and J by 5 bases, with 11 bases between them. This CDR3 contains 13 residues. The CDR3 region is CASSGGTGETQYF. In nucleotides, the CDR3 is TGTGCCAGCAGTGGGGGGACCGGGGAGACCCAGTACTTC.

V gene TRBV2 combines with J gene TRBJ2-4; a possible D gene is TRBD2 (5 bases). The germline gives CDR1 SNHLY, CDR2 FYNNEI. CDR3 length: 14 residues. V lost 7 bases, J lost 0 bases, and 10 bases lay in between. CDR3 in DNA: TGTGCCAGCAAGGAGGATATAGCCAAAAACATTCAGTACTTC. Encoded protein: CASKEDIAKNIQYF.

In this sample, this clone turned up once. The chain carries TRBV7-6 and TRBJ2-5; D not resolved. V was trimmed by 0 bases and J by 5 bases, leaving 13 bases between them. The CDR3 extends over 15 amino acids. Per the germline V gene, CDR1 is SGHVS and CDR2 is FNYEAQ. CDR3 nucleotides: TGTGCCAGCAGCTTAGCGGTGGGAATAGTGGAGACCCAGTACTTC. It yields the protein CASSLAVGIVETQYF.